Each of the 16 T cell receptor beta chains below was sequenced from the same sample in a study of blood T cell repertoires in COVID-19. Method: immunoSEQ multiplex PCR; TCRdb's copy keeps in-frame clones and lacks some. The sample has 150,000 to 200,000 clones; approximately 80% are singletons. Sequencing was carried out using PBMCs or T cells enriched from blood (not recorded which). The source is a man between 65 and 85 years old who had been exposed to COVID-19.

V gene TRBV5-1 combines with J gene TRBJ2-1, with 12 bases lining up with TRBD2. The junction had 3 bases not matched to a gene; V was cut back by 4 bases and J by 1 base. Looked up from germline, CDR1 is SGHRS and CDR2 is YFSETQ. The CDR3 sequence is 16 residues long. Written as DNA, the CDR3 is TGCGCCAGCAGCGTGGGACTAGCGGGTTCCTACAATGAGCAGTTCTTC. It is translated as CASSVGLAGSYNEQFF.

The gene calls are TRBV7-2 and TRBJ2-5; the D is unclear. The CDR3 totals 13 residues. CDR1 and CDR2 from the germline V gene are SGHTA and FQGNSA. V gave up 1 base and J gave up 3 bases, with 6 bases separating them. CDR3 sequence reads: CASSLGQKETQYF. In DNA, the CDR3 is TGTGCCAGCAGCTTAGGGCAAAAAGAGACCCAGTACTTC.

This clone was counted only a few times. The chain joins TRBV9 to TRBJ1-1; D call uncertain. V lost 2 bases, J lost 3 bases, and 8 bases lay in between. The CDR3 sequence is 13 residues long. The V gene's germline CDR1 is SGDLS and CDR2 YYNGEE. CDR3 sequence reads: CASSVEGYTEAFF. DNA for the CDR3: TGTGCCAGCAGCGTCGAGGGCTACACTGAAGCTTTCTTT.

This rearrangement joins TRBV2 to TRBJ1-1, with TRBD1 identical over 9 bases. The CDR3 has 14 amino acids. Germline lookup yields CDR1 SNHLY and CDR2 FYNNEI. The trim removed 7 bases at V and 3 bases at J, leaving 6 bases unmatched. The CDR3 nucleotides read TGTGCCAGCAAGATGGGACAGGGCTACACTGAAGCTTTCTTT. Its translation is CASKMGQGYTEAFF.

The V gene is TRBV2, the J gene TRBJ2-1, with 11 positions matching TRBD2. The CDR3 extends over 19 amino acids. With V trimmed by 6 bases and J by 3 bases, 16 bases remained unmatched. The germline V gene encodes CDR1 SNHLY and CDR2 FYNNEI. CDR3: CASRPRATSGGNIYNEQFF. CDR3 bases: TGTGCCAGCAGGCCGAGGGCCACTAGCGGGGGAAACATCTACAATGAGCAGTTCTTC.

CDR3 in DNA: TGTGCCAGCAGGGTGGGACAGGGGAACACTGAAGCTTTCTTT. It is translated as CASRVGQGNTEAFF. V and J are TRBV5-5 and TRBJ1-1, with 9 bases fitting TRBD1. CDR1 SGHKS and CDR2 YYEKEE come from the germline V gene (reference sequence). V lost 5 bases and J lost 1; bases outside the gene matches: 3. The CDR3 totals 14 residues.

This clone was seen just once. The V call is TRBV9, the J call TRBJ1-5; 8 bases align to TRBD1. The junction had 4 bases not matched to a gene; V was cut back by 4 bases and J by 1 base. This CDR3 has 15 residues. The germline gives CDR1 SGDLS, CDR2 YYNGEE. The CDR3 protein is CASSMTGDSNQPQHF. In nucleotides, the CDR3 is TGTGCCAGCAGCATGACAGGGGACAGCAATCAGCCCCAGCATTTT.

This chain uses TRBV4-1 with TRBJ1-4; TRBD1 agrees at 7 bases. From germline, CDR1 is MGHRA and CDR2 YSYEKL. The CDR3 is 17 amino acids. After removal of 3 bases from V and 4 bases from J, the junction contained 11 bases not matched to a gene. This CDR3 is CASSHSGQVLNNEKLFF. For the CDR3, the DNA is TGCGCCAGCAGCCACTCTGGACAGGTTCTGAATAATGAAAAACTGTTTTTT.

This chain joins TRBV4-2 and TRBJ2-1; 7 bases align to TRBD1. From germline, CDR1 is LGHNA and CDR2 YNFKEQ. This CDR3 is 14 amino acids long. V lost 4 bases, J lost 3 bases, and 3 bases stayed unmatched. CDR3 DNA sequence: TGTGCCAGCAGCCCTCAGGGGGACTACAATGAGCAGTTCTTC. Encoded protein: CASSPQGDYNEQFF.

The chain joins TRBV29-1 to TRBJ1-1, with D uncertain. The V end was cut by 4 bases, the J end by 0 bases, with 12 bases between. Germline lookup yields CDR1 SQVTM and CDR2 ANQGSEA. CDR3 size: 14 residues. CDR3 DNA: TGCAGCGTTGCCCGGGAGACAATGAACACTGAAGCTTTCTTT. Protein sequence: CSVARETMNTEAFF.

J is TRBJ2-3 and V is TRBV3-1 (or the pseudogene TRBV3-2); the D gene is possibly TRBD2 (7 bases). The CDR3 contains 16 residues. In germline, CDR1 is LGHDT, CDR2 YNNKEL (reference sequence). Trimming removed 4 bases from V and 5 bases from J, with 19 bases in between. This chain's CDR3 is CASSPRSRGARDTQYF. CDR3 DNA: TGTGCCAGCAGCCCAAGATCTCGGGGGGCAAGAGATACGCAGTATTTT.

The V and J genes are TRBV13 and TRBJ1-5; D may be TRBD1 (5 bases). Germline values: CDR1 PRHDT, CDR2 FYEKMQ (reference sequence). The CDR3 length is 15 residues. Trimming shortened V by 0 bases and J by 7 bases, and 13 bases separated the two germline ends. The DNA of the CDR3 is TGTGCCAGCAGCTTAGGAGGGGTGGGCAGGCAGCCCCAGCATTTT. Residues: CASSLGGVGRQPQHF.

This sequence joins TRBV7-2 and TRBJ1-2; D is uncertain. CDR3 length: 12 residues. Germline CDR1 reads SGHTA; CDR2 reads FQGNSA. The ends were cut back, 5 bases at V and 8 bases at J, with 12 bases in the middle. The CDR3 nucleotides read TGTGCCAGCAGCCTAATGGGAGGCGGCTACACCTTC. It is translated as CASSLMGGGYTF. Combining the CDR3 with reference TRBV7-2 and TRBJ1-2 gives the whole variable domain GAGVSQSPSNKVTEKGKDVELRCDPISGHTALYWYRQSLGQGLEFLIYFQGNSAPDKSGLPSDRFSAERTGGSVSTLTIQRTQQEDSAVYLCASSLMGGGYTFGSGTRLTVV.

Details on this clone: Other DNA sequences in this sample translate to the same CDR3. The chain is built from TRBV4-1 and TRBJ2-7; 9 nucleotides match TRBD2. The CDR3 length is 17 residues. The J segment lost 0 bases and the V segment lost 0 bases, leaving 6 bases of the junction unmatched. The V gene's germline CDR1 is MGHRA and CDR2 YSYEKL. CDR3 sequence (DNA): TGCGCCAGCAGCCAAGAGGGGGGACTAGCCCTCTCCTACGAGCAGTACTTC. It translates to CASSQEGGLALSYEQYF.

Worth noting for this clone: Different DNA sequences within this sample yield the same CDR3. The chain joins TRBV11-2 to TRBJ1-2; D may be TRBD1 (5 bases). The germline CDR1 and CDR2 sequences are SGHAT and FQNNGV. The V end was cut by 5 bases, the J end by 5 bases, with 9 bases between. This CDR3 is built from 12 residues. CDR3 amino acids: CASSPSGYGYTF. In DNA form, the CDR3 reads TGTGCCAGCAGCCCCTCAGGGTATGGCTACACCTTC.

This clone showed up just once. The V gene is TRBV5-1, the J gene TRBJ1-1; 8 positions match TRBD1. CDR1 and CDR2 from the germline V gene are SGHRS and YFSETQ. V trimming: 2 bases; J trimming: 6 bases; junction bases outside the gene matches: 9. The CDR3 totals 15 residues. The CDR3 loop is CASSFVTGGGSEAFF. The CDR3 DNA is TGCGCCAGCAGCTTCGTAACAGGGGGAGGCTCTGAAGCTTTCTTT.